This TCR beta chain stems from a study of radiation and T cells in renal cell carcinoma. In the study overall: Nephrectomy followed 15 Gy stereotactic body radiation by 4 weeks. Findings and limits, study-wide: In blood, top tumor clones expanded by 2 weeks, shrinking by 4.

The V and J ends lost 1 base and 7 bases respectively, with 8 bases between them. CDR1 is LNHDA, CDR2 SQIVND, per germline (reference sequence). This CDR3 region has 13 residues. Stated time point: blood 2 weeks post-SBRT. Treatment given: 15 Gy SBRT to primary tumor, nephrectomy 4 weeks later. After SBRT, blood was collected at 2 and 4 weeks, plus baseline. The patient's renal cell carcinoma had clear cell pathology. TCRdb keeps only in-frame clones here, not all; method: immunoSEQ multiplex PCR. The sample includes approximately 75,000 clones, around 80% seen only once; the top ten take approximately 5.4%. A word on this clone: Antigen unknown.

This TCR was sampled from a man aged 60-69 years with renal cell carcinoma. The V and J genes are TRBV19 and TRBJ1-5; unclear D gene. Sample: blood, taken from a patient whose treatment included radiotherapy and nephrectomy. CDR3 bases: TGTGCCAGTAGTATAGGAACTAGGCAGCCCCAGCATTTT. This encodes CASSIGTRQPQHF.